This is a list of T cell receptor beta chains from one sample in a study of T cell repertoires in aging, cancer and after chemotherapy. From the multiplex PCR reads, TCRdb called clonotypes with MiXCR, one entry per CDR3 protein. This table holds fewer than 6,000 distinct CDR3 sequences, about 30% found once. The sequencing sample was made of blood. Receptors were obtained from a human donor with a blood cancer. Each CDR3 is given with its conserved first and last residue. The order of the fields is CDR3 protein, CDR3 DNA, V gene, D gene, clone size, J gene. A D gene is named only where the DNA matches it firmly. Part of the rows lack a size; the others show once, few, many or a class for expanded clones.

CSARARGGNTIYF,TGCAGTGCTAGAGCCAGGGGGGGAAACACCATATATTTT,TRBV20-1,TRBD1,-,TRBJ1-3
CASSLAGGDTGELFF,TGTGCCAGCAGCTTGGCCGGGGGGGACACCGGGGAGCTGTTTTTT,TRBV5-5,TRBD2,-,TRBJ2-2
CASRRDGSNYGYTF,TGTGCCAGCAGGAGGGACGGATCTAACTATGGCTACACCTTC,TRBV6-5,-,-,TRBJ1-2
CASNPGSYNSPLHF,TGTGCCTCGAATCCCGGCTCCTATAATTCACCCCTCCACTTT,TRBV19,-,once,TRBJ1-6
CASSQDPTLGQANEKLFF,TGCGCCAGCAGCCAAGACCCCACCTTGGGGCAGGCTAATGAAAAACTGTTTTTT,TRBV4-3,-,-,TRBJ1-4
CASSKVGGVSNEQFF,TGTGCCAGCTCCAAAGTTGGGGGGGTGTCGAATGAGCAGTTCTTC,TRBV18,TRBD2,-,TRBJ2-1
CASSLSRTLGHNEQFF,TGTGCCAGCTCATTATCTCGGACTTTAGGCCACAATGAGCAGTTCTTC,TRBV6-5,-,medium-sized,TRBJ2-1
CAWSGRGKSYNEQFF,TGTGCCTGGAGTGGGAGAGGGAAGTCCTACAATGAGCAGTTCTTC,TRBV30,-,once,TRBJ2-1
CASTLTSGVSYEQYF,TGTGCCAGCACCCTGACTAGCGGGGTCTCCTACGAGCAGTACTTC,TRBV7-2,TRBD2,-,TRBJ2-7
CASRPTQGGGTDTQYF,TGTGCCAGCAGGCCGACACAGGGGGGGGGCACAGATACGCAGTATTTT,TRBV6-5,-,once,TRBJ2-3
CASTATQGRYTGELFF,TGTGCCAGCACAGCCACTCAGGGACGCTACACCGGGGAGCTGTTTTTT,TRBV7-2,-,-,TRBJ2-2
CATYDPAAGVTQYF,TGTGCCACGTACGACCCAGCGGCGGGCGTTACGCAGTATTTT,TRBV10-3,-,-,TRBJ2-3
CSARGSGEIYNEQFF,TGCAGTGCTAGAGGTAGCGGGGAGATCTACAATGAGCAGTTCTTC,TRBV20-1,TRBD2,few,TRBJ2-1
CASSFRGRSLETQYF,TGTGCCAGCAGCTTTAGGGGAAGGTCTTTAGAGACCCAGTACTTC,TRBV5-4,-,few,TRBJ2-5
CASSQLVAVGYNEQFF,TGTGCCAGCAGTCAACTCGTAGCGGTAGGCTACAATGAGCAGTTCTTC,TRBV12-3/TRBV12-4,-,few,TRBJ2-1
CASVTSLKNTEAFF,TGTGCCAGCGTCACCTCGCTCAAGAACACTGAAGCTTTCTTT,TRBV19,-,-,TRBJ1-1
CASMGGRTTDEQYF,TGTGCCAGCATGGGGGGACGGACTACAGACGAGCAGTACTTC,TRBV12-3/TRBV12-4,-,-,TRBJ2-7
CASSSLAKRHEKLFF,TGTGCCAGCAGTTCCCTTGCCAAGCGCCATGAAAAACTGTTTTTT,TRBV27,-,medium-sized,TRBJ1-4
CASSPSKGRGEKLFF,TGTGCCAGCAGCCCATCGAAGGGGAGGGGTGAAAAACTGTTTTTT,TRBV6-2/TRBV6-3,-,few,TRBJ1-4
CASSDSTWGAREQYF,TGTGCCAGCAGTGACTCCACCTGGGGGGCCCGCGAGCAGTACTTC,TRBV6-4,-,-,TRBJ2-7
CISVPAGPGTETYEQYF,-,TRBV7-5,-,few,TRBJ2-7
CASKTGDSGANVLTF,TGTGCCAGCAAAACAGGGGACTCTGGGGCCAACGTCCTGACTTTC,TRBV18,TRBD1,few,TRBJ2-6
CAIHPLQQGSNTGELFF,TGTGCCATCCACCCCCTCCAACAGGGATCGAACACCGGGGAGCTGTTTTTT,TRBV18,-,few,TRBJ2-2
CASSYWTSGGNTGELFF,TGTGCCAGCAGTTACTGGACTAGCGGGGGGAACACCGGGGAGCTGTTTTTT,TRBV6-2/TRBV6-3,TRBD2,few,TRBJ2-2
CASSSRLIGHTDTQYF,TGTGCCAGCAGCTCCCGTTTGATAGGGCACACAGATACGCAGTATTTT,TRBV7-2,-,few,TRBJ2-3
CASSSTGKIDQPQHF,TGTGCCAGCAGTTCGACAGGGAAAATTGATCAGCCCCAGCATTTT,TRBV12-3/TRBV12-4,TRBD1,few,TRBJ1-5
CASTTGRGNQPQHF,TGTGCCAGTACCACGGGACGGGGTAATCAGCCCCAGCATTTT,TRBV19,-,-,TRBJ1-5
CAISEWAANTEAFF,TGTGCCATCAGTGAGTGGGCAGCAAACACTGAAGCTTTCTTT,TRBV10-3,-,few,TRBJ1-1
CATRSGTGNILSNQPQHF,TGTGCCACCCGATCTGGGACAGGGAATATCTTGAGCAATCAGCCCCAGCATTTT,TRBV6-1,TRBD1,few,TRBJ1-5
CASSQGVPSTYEQYF,TGTGCCAGCAGCCAAGGAGTCCCTAGTACCTACGAGCAGTACTTC,TRBV14,-,-,TRBJ2-7
CASSPGTGAYEQYF,TGTGCCAGCTCACCCGGGACAGGGGCCTACGAGCAGTACTTC,TRBV18,TRBD1,few,TRBJ2-7
CASSQDWGVVSPLHF,TGTGCCAGCAGCCAAGATTGGGGGGTCGTTTCACCCCTCCACTTT,TRBV14,-,-,TRBJ1-6
CSAGTDYGYTF,TGCAGCGCCGGGACAGACTATGGCTACACCTTC,TRBV29-1,TRBD1,medium-sized,TRBJ1-2
CASSSGGQISGNTIYF,TGTGCCAGCAGTTCCGGCGGGCAGATCTCTGGAAACACCATATATTTT,TRBV6-5,-,-,TRBJ1-3
CAITPGQGTSMDTDTQYF,TGTGCCATCACCCCGGGACAGGGCACCAGCATGGACACAGATACGCAGTATTTT,TRBV10-3,TRBD1,few,TRBJ2-3
CAWNTGGRGTGYTF,TGTGCCTGGAACACCGGCGGACGGGGCACTGGCTACACCTTC,TRBV30,-,-,TRBJ1-2
CASSLLDRGIDEQFF,TGTGCCAGCAGTTTGTTGGACAGGGGGATCGATGAGCAGTTCTTC,TRBV12-3/TRBV12-4,TRBD1,-,TRBJ2-1
CATRLAQSSYNEQFF,TGTGCCACCCGACTAGCGCAAAGCTCCTACAATGAGCAGTTCTTC,TRBV15,TRBD2,medium-sized,TRBJ2-1
CASSARGEDYGYTF,TGTGCCAGCAGTGCCCGGGGGGAGGACTATGGCTACACCTTC,TRBV6-5,-,-,TRBJ1-2
CAWNRKPGAYGYTF,TGTGCCTGGAATAGGAAGCCGGGAGCCTATGGCTACACCTTC,TRBV30,-,few,TRBJ1-2
CASSEGGPGQDTQYF,TGCGCCAGCAGTGAGGGTGGGCCGGGCCAAGATACGCAGTATTTT,TRBV6-5,-,few,TRBJ2-3
CSVVSRGIDEQYF,TGCAGCGTTGTGTCCAGGGGGATCGACGAGCAGTACTTC,TRBV29-1,TRBD1,large,TRBJ2-7
CASRNRGQEQYF,TGTGCCAGCAGGAACCGGGGGCAGGAGCAGTACTTC,TRBV6-2/TRBV6-3,-,medium-sized,TRBJ2-7
CASKETGRQDGYTF,TGTGCCAGTAAAGAGACAGGGAGGCAGGATGGCTACACCTTC,TRBV19,TRBD1,few,TRBJ1-2
CASSPDRGSYGYTF,TGTGCCAGCAGCCCCGACAGGGGGTCCTATGGCTACACCTTC,TRBV6-5,TRBD1,few,TRBJ1-2
CAWSGQGFIKEKLFF,TGTGCCTGGAGTGGACAGGGCTTCATCAAGGAAAAACTGTTTTTT,TRBV30,TRBD1,-,TRBJ1-4
CASSPGQGAYEQYF,TGTGCCAGCAGCCCGGGACAGGGGGCCTACGAGCAGTACTTC,TRBV7-3,TRBD1,-,TRBJ2-7
CASSYSPGKDGYTF,TGTGCCAGCAGTTACTCGCCGGGGAAGGATGGCTACACCTTC,TRBV6-5,-,-,TRBJ1-2
CASSPPAGGMNTEAFF,TGTGCCAGCTCACCACCCGCAGGGGGCATGAACACTGAAGCTTTCTTT,TRBV18,TRBD1,few,TRBJ1-1
CASISVTGELFF,TGTGCCAGCATTTCGGTCACCGGGGAGCTGTTTTTT,TRBV27,-,-,TRBJ2-2
CASTDRHMAYGYTF,TGTGCCAGTACGGACAGACACATGGCCTATGGCTACACCTTC,TRBV18,-,medium-sized,TRBJ1-2
CASWENYGYTF,TGTGCCAGCTGGGAGAACTATGGCTACACCTTC,TRBV28,-,once,TRBJ1-2
CASSRISGDTQYF,TGTGCCAGTAGTAGGATTAGTGGAGATACGCAGTATTTT,TRBV19,-,few,TRBJ2-3
CAISGRGNTEAFF,TGTGCCATCAGTGGTCGGGGGAACACTGAAGCTTTCTTT,TRBV10-3,-,-,TRBJ1-1
CATSGQGVDTQYF,TGTGCCACCAGTGGTCAAGGGGTAGATACGCAGTATTTT,TRBV24-1,-,-,TRBJ2-3